Listed below are T cell receptor beta chains from one sample, sequenced in a study of blood T cells in healthy people across ages. TCRdb passed the 5' RACE reads through MiXCR, listing each CDR3 protein once. This table has 1.5 million to 2 million distinct CDR3 sequences, about 49% appearing once. The sample comprised blood. Every receptor here comes from a woman in her forties in good health. Both conserved end residues are part of each CDR3.

v_call: TRBV9
cdr3_aa: CASSVGGAGDTEAFF

v_call: TRBV29-1
cdr3_aa: CSVEDIFRAKLDTQYF

v_call: TRBV11-2
cdr3_aa: CASSLGTGTNNYGYTF

v_call: TRBV12-3/TRBV12-4
cdr3_aa: CASSQRTGGWGEQFF

v_call: TRBV29-1
cdr3_aa: CSVTGDSTDTQYF

v_call: TRBV3-1
cdr3_aa: CASSQELMRDYEQYF

v_call: TRBV5-4
cdr3_aa: CASSLQDARSAKNIQYF

v_call: TRBV3-1
cdr3_aa: CASSQDRLAGITDTQYF

v_call: TRBV2
cdr3_aa: CASSEAGRVATF

v_call: TRBV7-9
cdr3_aa: CASTPASSYEQYF

v_call: TRBV7-3
cdr3_aa: CASSLILAGGKNTDTQYF

v_call: TRBV4-1
cdr3_aa: CASSGQASNEKLFF

v_call: TRBV7-2
cdr3_aa: CATRTVPQGNQPQHF

v_call: TRBV4-3
cdr3_aa: CASSQESRVSNYGYTF

v_call: TRBV25-1
cdr3_aa: CASSVQIGVNEQFF

v_call: TRBV20-1
cdr3_aa: CSARKHGLRGTDTQYF

v_call: TRBV9
cdr3_aa: CASSGPDRGRYNSPLHF

v_call: TRBV20-1
cdr3_aa: CSPWGRTLNEQFF

v_call: TRBV12-3/TRBV12-4
cdr3_aa: CASSRVRVETQYF

v_call: TRBV2
cdr3_aa: CASSTGTADSPLHF

v_call: TRBV3-1
cdr3_aa: CASSQVSGAYEQYF

v_call: TRBV7-2
cdr3_aa: CASSLAFGGGRNEQFF

v_call: TRBV11-2
cdr3_aa: CATDATGYNGQFF

v_call: TRBV20-1
cdr3_aa: CSARGLGRLDNQPQHF

v_call: TRBV2
cdr3_aa: CASSEEQLSGANVLTF

v_call: TRBV20-1
cdr3_aa: CSALSGETQYF

v_call: TRBV5-8
cdr3_aa: CAFLVRGGRAKNIQYF

v_call: TRBV20-1
cdr3_aa: CGASRGSSYNSPLHF

v_call: TRBV20-1
cdr3_aa: CSAPTGLEEKLFF

v_call: TRBV24-1
cdr3_aa: CATSDGRGLRPGYTF

v_call: TRBV6-2/TRBV6-3
cdr3_aa: CASSATLTGGRETQYF

v_call: TRBV10-3
cdr3_aa: CAISDPGLDIQRQYNEQFF

v_call: TRBV7-9
cdr3_aa: CASSFTGREQYF

v_call: TRBV6-2/TRBV6-3
cdr3_aa: CASSYVLYGYTF

v_call: TRBV20-1
cdr3_aa: CSARDPGQGFYEQYF

v_call: TRBV27
cdr3_aa: CASSQYDQETQYF

v_call: TRBV29-1
cdr3_aa: CSVADRGPSYGYTF

v_call: TRBV29-1
cdr3_aa: CSVEDWGPRDYGYTF

v_call: TRBV9
cdr3_aa: CASSGGWELLYEQYF

v_call: TRBV14
cdr3_aa: CAGSYPASGPSYEQYF

v_call: TRBV5-1
cdr3_aa: CASRVQTGSYEQYF

v_call: TRBV4-1
cdr3_aa: CASSQALQGPYEQYF

v_call: TRBV11-1
cdr3_aa: CASSLSGLAEETQYF

v_call: TRBV3-1
cdr3_aa: CASSRRGPNQPQHF

v_call: TRBV12-3/TRBV12-4
cdr3_aa: CASVSQGNQPQHF

v_call: TRBV5-1
cdr3_aa: CASSRDWTGNTGELFF

v_call: TRBV7-2
cdr3_aa: CASSLGGQGGPNSPLHF

v_call: TRBV7-2
cdr3_aa: CASSHRHSSSYEQYF

v_call: TRBV20-1
cdr3_aa: CSAPWGGNEQYF

v_call: TRBV10-3
cdr3_aa: CAIPMGQESYTF

v_call: TRBV12-3/TRBV12-4
cdr3_aa: CASSPQTGPLMTQYF

v_call: TRBV6-4
cdr3_aa: CASSNYGVSSGANVLTF

v_call: TRBV2
cdr3_aa: CASSPTEGVQETQYF

v_call: TRBV7-2
cdr3_aa: CASTPTGAGGWNNEQFF

v_call: TRBV7-9
cdr3_aa: CASSLGRPSYNEQFF